This T cell receptor (beta chain) originates from a study of naive and memory T cell subsets. This clonotype was seen many times. Ligated cDNA underwent four rounds of PCR with nested alpha and beta constant region primers and SP2. For blood and skin samples, reverse transcription used TCR alpha and beta constant primers. TCRdb reanalysed the 5' RACE reads using MiXCR and keeps one entry per CDR3 protein. The sample carries about 60,000 distinct CDR3 sequences, more than 6.5% recorded once. The library had UMIs added by 3' ligation of an oligonucleotide to TCR cDNA. From germline, CDR1 is SQVTM and CDR2 ANQGSEA. The trim removed 2 bases at V and 7 bases at J, leaving 6 bases unmatched. The CDR3 sequence is 14 residues long.

This chain connects TRBV29-1 to TRBJ1-4; 8 bases line up with TRBD1. The receptor's source is a female donor in good health. In DNA form, the CDR3 reads TGCAGCGTTGAAAGGCAGGGGGCGCGTGAAAAACTGTTTTTT. Translation: CSVERQGAREKLFF.